The 31 T cell receptor beta chains in this list originate from one sample, sequenced in a study of blood T cell repertoires in COVID-19. TCRdb keeps only in-frame clones here, not all; method: immunoSEQ multiplex PCR. Of some 250,000 clones listed, 80% to 90% are singletons. The sequenced sample consisted of PBMCs or T cells enriched from blood (not recorded which). All receptors come from a man aged 40-49 years who had recovered from COVID-19.

The chain couples TRBV29-1 to TRBJ1-5, with D possibly being TRBD1 (5 bases). Per the germline V gene, CDR1 is SQVTM and CDR2 is ANQGSEA. With 7 bases removed from V and 3 bases from J, the gap between germline ends came to 13 bases. The CDR3 has 13 amino acids. The CDR3 sequence: CSAGWGDNQPQHF. The CDR3 coding sequence is TGCAGCGCGGGGTGGGGGGACAATCAGCCCCAGCATTTT.

In this sample, this clone turned up once. The rearrangement uses TRBV5-1 and TRBJ2-5, with 8 bases fitting TRBD1. Trimming at V came to 6 bases and at J to 10 bases, leaving 8 bases not matched to a gene. The CDR3 spans 12 residues. Germline CDR1 and CDR2: SGHRS and YFSETQ. Here the CDR3 reads CASTPTGGSQYF. Here the CDR3 DNA reads TGCGCCAGCACACCCACAGGGGGTAGCCAGTACTTC. The full variable domain, completed using reference TRBV5-1 and TRBJ2-5, is KAGVTQTPRYLIKTRGQQVTLSCSPISGHRSVSWYQQTPGQGLQFLFEYFSETQRNKGNFPGRFSGRQFSNSRSEMNVSTLELGDSALYLCASTPTGGSQYFGPGTRLLVL.

This rearrangement joins TRBV15 to TRBJ2-1; 13 bases match TRBD2. The CDR3 sequence is 19 residues long. J lost 8 bases, V lost 1 base, and 14 bases had no gene match. The germline V gene encodes CDR1 LNHNV and CDR2 YYDKDF (reference sequence). CDR3 in DNA: TGTGCCACCAGCAGAGTTCAGGCGGGACTAGCGGGGCCTTCGGATGAGCAGTTCTTC. The encoded protein is CATSRVQAGLAGPSDEQFF.

This clone was observed once. This chain connects TRBV5-1 to TRBJ2-7, with 12 bases lining up with TRBD2. CDR3 length equals 17 residues. From germline, CDR1 is SGHRS and CDR2 YFSETQ. Unmatched junction bases numbered 8, after V lost 4 bases and J lost 0 bases. The CDR3 sequence is CASSLGLAGTSSYEQYF. The CDR3 DNA sequence: TGCGCCAGCAGCCTCGGACTAGCGGGGACGAGCTCCTACGAGCAGTACTTC.

This clone came up a few times. This sequence joins TRBV4-2 and TRBJ2-1; 8 bases are a match to TRBD2. CDR1 and CDR2 (germline): LGHNA, YNFKEQ. V lost 0 bases, J lost 2 bases, and 6 bases stayed unmatched. The CDR3 contains 17 residues. The CDR3 nucleotides are TGTGCCAGCAGCCAAGAAAGTAGCGGGAACGCCTACAATGAGCAGTTCTTC. It codes for CASSQESSGNAYNEQFF.

This clone appeared a few times. This chain uses TRBV7-2 with TRBJ1-2, with D possibly matching TRBD1 (5 bases). Deletions cut 0 bases from V and 0 bases from J, with 11 bases between. CDR1 SGHTA and CDR2 FQGNSA come from the germline V gene. This CDR3 region has 16 residues. Here the CDR3 reads CASSLAGGETNYGYTF. CDR3 in DNA: TGTGCCAGCAGCTTAGCGGGGGGGGAAACTAACTATGGCTACACCTTC.

The genes are TRBV12-3 or TRBV12-4 and TRBJ1-5; D perhaps matches TRBD1 (6 bases). The CDR3 length is 13 residues. With 6 bases removed from V and 2 bases from J, the gap between germline ends came to 8 bases. The CDR3 sequence: CASRSGGNQPQHF. CDR3 bases: TGTGCCAGCAGGTCAGGGGGCAATCAGCCCCAGCATTTT.

On this clone: The same CDR3 can be traced to other DNA sequences in this sample. This chain uses TRBV5-1 with TRBJ1-1, with D maybe TRBD1 (6 bases). Germline V lookup: CDR1 SGHRS, CDR2 YFSETQ. V was pared by 0 bases and J by 5 bases, with 11 bases between. There are 14 residues in the CDR3. The CDR3 sequence: CASSLEQGRTEAFF. The CDR3 DNA reads TGCGCCAGCAGCTTGGAACAGGGTAGGACTGAAGCTTTCTTT.

This clone was detected ten times or more. The chain has TRBV7-6 and TRBJ2-7; 16 bases agree with TRBD2. Germline trimming cut 1 base from V and 4 bases from J; bases unmatched to any gene: 7. This CDR3 spans 18 amino acids. CDR1 and CDR2 from the germline V gene are SGHVS and FNYEAQ. CDR3 in DNA: TGTGCCAGCAGCTTAGATGGCCCGGGACTAGCGGGGGGGTACGAGCAGTACTTC. It yields the protein CASSLDGPGLAGGYEQYF.

The CDR3 DNA reads as TGCGCCAGCAGCTTGGTGGGAGGACCCAAAAACATTCAGTACTTC. This codes for CASSLVGGPKNIQYF. The V gene is TRBV5-1, the J gene TRBJ2-4; a possible D gene is TRBD2 (6 bases). The CDR3 runs 15 residues. Trimming left V 0 bases short and J 2 bases short, with 9 bases between. Germline assignment: CDR1 SGHRS and CDR2 YFSETQ.

The chain carries TRBV7-9 and TRBJ2-7; D possibly corresponds to TRBD2 (6 bases). The germline V gene encodes CDR1 SEHNR and CDR2 FQNEAQ (reference sequence). Between the trimmed V and J ends, which lost 5 bases and 4 bases, there was a span of 12 bases. The CDR3 has 13 amino acids. The CDR3 region has the DNA TGTGCCAGCAGCCAAGACGGGGGATACGAGCAGTACTTC. Protein product: CASSQDGGYEQYF.

The chain links TRBV7-9 to TRBJ1-2, with 10 bases identical to TRBD1. The CDR3 sequence is 15 residues long. The V gene's germline CDR1 is SEHNR and CDR2 FQNEAQ (reference sequence). Trimming removed 5 bases from V and 5 bases from J; junction bases left unmatched: 8. CDR3 coding DNA: TGTGCCAGCAGCCCCGACAGGGGGCATTCTTATGGCTACACCTTC. Its translation: CASSPDRGHSYGYTF.

This CDR3 is CASGSSWLYNEQFF. The CDR3 DNA reads TGTGCTAGTGGTTCCAGTTGGCTCTACAATGAGCAGTTCTTC. This chain links TRBV12-5 with TRBJ2-1; no clear D gene. The CDR3 spans 14 residues. V shed 4 bases and J shed 3 bases, with 10 bases lying between them. CDR1 and CDR2 (germline): LGHNT, FRNRAP.

This clone showed up just once. J is TRBJ1-6 and V is TRBV27; no definite D call. V was shortened by 6 bases and J by 7 bases, with 13 bases between the two germline ends. Germline CDR1 and CDR2: MNHEY and SMNVEV (reference sequence). The CDR3 has 14 residues. CDR3 loop: CASSIRGSNSPLHF. The CDR3 DNA follows: TGTGCCAGCAGCATTCGGGGTTCCAATTCACCCCTCCACTTT.

The chain has TRBV19 and TRBJ1-6; D unresolved. The germline gives CDR1 LNHDA, CDR2 SQIVND (reference sequence). The length of the CDR3 is 13 residues. Deletions cut 10 bases from V and 4 bases from J, with 11 bases between. The CDR3 DNA is TGTGCCACCACAGAAACTTATAATTCACCCCTCCACTTT. Translation gives CATTETYNSPLHF.

This clone appeared once. V usage is TRBV5-1 and J usage is TRBJ2-2; 12 bases align to TRBD1. The length of the CDR3 is 16 residues. Germline-derived CDR1 and CDR2 are SGHRS and YFSETQ. V shed 4 bases, J shed 7 bases, and the junction held 8 bases outside the gene matches. As DNA, the CDR3 is TGCGCCAGCAGCGCGCCGGGACAGGGGGCGATCGGGGAGCTGTTTTTT. Translating it yields CASSAPGQGAIGELFF.

The chain uses TRBV6-5 and TRBJ2-7, with TRBD1 matching over 7 bases. V trimming: 4 bases; J trimming: 5 bases; junction bases outside the gene matches: 11. This CDR3 has 15 residues. Germline assignment: CDR1 MNHEY and CDR2 SVGAGI. The DNA for the CDR3 is TGTGCCAGCAGTTCTAACCTCGACAGGGCTAACGAGCAGTACTTC. This translates into CASSSNLDRANEQYF.

V usage is TRBV10-2 and J usage is TRBJ1-2; 7 bases are a match to TRBD1. The germline CDR1 and CDR2 sequences are WSHSY and SAAADI. This CDR3 has 15 residues. With 0 bases clipped from V and 4 bases from J, the junction kept 5 bases outside the gene matches. The CDR3 DNA is TGCGCCAGCAGTGAGTCGAGGGGGACAGTCTATGGCTACACCTTC. Translated: CASSESRGTVYGYTF.

This chain joins TRBV3-1 (or the pseudogene TRBV3-2) and TRBJ1-1, with 8 bases matching TRBD1. Germline assignment: CDR1 LGHDT and CDR2 YNNKEL (reference sequence). Germline trimming cut 2 bases from V and 9 bases from J; bases unmatched to any gene: 8. The CDR3 has 14 amino acids. CDR3 coding DNA: TGTGCCAGCAGCCAAAACCCCCAGGGGGCCCAAGCTTTCTTT. Protein sequence: CASSQNPQGAQAFF.

This sequence joins TRBV5-4 and TRBJ2-3; 11 bases line up with TRBD1. CDR1 and CDR2 from the germline V gene are SGHNT and YYREEE (reference sequence). The V and J ends lost 4 bases and 5 bases, in that order; junction bases with no gene match: 3. The length of the CDR3 is 14 residues. The CDR3 is CASSKDRGQDTQYF. The CDR3 DNA follows: TGTGCCAGCAGCAAGGACAGGGGGCAAGATACGCAGTATTTT.

The chain couples TRBV1 to TRBJ2-2; the table's TRBD2 call for D was not verified on the DNA. TRBV1 is a known pseudogene. CDR3 length: 17 amino acids. The CDR3 protein is CTSSHTSGGAGTGELFF. CDR3 bases: TGCACCAGCAGCCATACTAGCGGGGGGGCCGGCACCGGGGAGCTGTTTTTT.

The chain links TRBV6-6 to TRBJ2-2, with TRBD1 as a possible D gene (6 bases). CDR1 and CDR2 (germline): MNHNY, SVGAGI (reference sequence). Trimming removed 2 bases at V and 4 bases at J, with 11 bases between. CDR3 length: 15 amino acids. CDR3 nucleotides: TGTGCCAGCAGTTACACAGGGCAGGTCACCGGGGAGCTGTTTTTT. Amino acids: CASSYTGQVTGELFF.

The rearrangement links TRBV29-1 to TRBJ2-5, with D perhaps TRBD2 (6 bases). V gave up 7 bases and J gave up 5 bases, with 20 bases separating them. This CDR3 spans 14 amino acids. Germline-derived CDR1 and CDR2 are SQVTM and ANQGSEA. The CDR3 DNA reads as TGCAGCGCCGAGGGCCAGCCTCGGGGGGAGACCCAGTACTTC. Encoded protein: CSAEGQPRGETQYF.

The CDR3 region has the DNA TGTGCCACCAGCAGAGAGGCGGGGGGGCAAGATACGCAGTATTTT. Translation gives CATSREAGGQDTQYF. The J gene is TRBJ2-3, the V gene TRBV15; TRBD2 aligns across 9 bases. The CDR3 has 15 amino acids. V dropped 0 bases and J dropped 5; count of bases not matched to a gene: 3. Per germline, CDR1 LNHNV and CDR2 YYDKDF (reference sequence).

This chain uses TRBV2 with TRBJ1-5; D is undetermined. Trimming took 2 bases from V and 2 from J, leaving 13 bases between them. The CDR3 length is 16 residues. CDR1 is SNHLY and CDR2 is FYNNEI in the germline V gene. CDR3 sequence: CASSELAGVGNQPQHF. Here the CDR3 DNA reads TGTGCCAGCAGTGAATTAGCCGGGGTAGGCAATCAGCCCCAGCATTTT.

This chain joins TRBV5-5 and TRBJ2-6; unclear D gene. The germline gives CDR1 SGHKS, CDR2 YYEKEE (reference sequence). V gave up 0 bases and J gave up 3 bases, with 10 bases separating them. This CDR3 spans 16 amino acids. Here the CDR3 reads CASSLESQVGANVLTF. The CDR3 DNA follows: TGTGCCAGCAGCTTGGAGAGCCAGGTTGGGGCCAACGTCCTGACTTTC.

The chain is built from TRBV7-3 and TRBJ2-1; 13 bases align to TRBD2. Germline values: CDR1 SGHTA, CDR2 FQGTGA. V lost 5 bases to trimming and J lost 6 bases; unmatched junction nucleotides: 10. The CDR3 is 17 amino acids. CDR3 in amino acids: CASSLWTSGRGSNEQFF. DNA of the CDR3: TGTGCCAGCAGCCTCTGGACTAGCGGGAGAGGATCCAATGAGCAGTTCTTC.

The gene calls are TRBV27 and TRBJ2-7, with unresolved D. Trimming removed 2 bases from V and 1 base from J, with 6 bases in between. Germline V CDR1 and CDR2: MNHEY, SMNVEV (reference sequence). The CDR3 runs 13 residues. The CDR3 loop reads CASSLIYSYEQYF. The CDR3 bases are TGTGCCAGCAGTTTAATCTATTCCTACGAGCAGTACTTC.

The rearrangement links TRBV6-5 to TRBJ2-1; 8 bases are shared with TRBD2. The CDR3 is 14 amino acids. V lost 7 bases to trimming and J lost 6 bases; unmatched junction nucleotides: 8. Germline V lookup: CDR1 MNHEY, CDR2 SVGAGI. The CDR3 loop is CASMEVAGLNEQFF. The CDR3 DNA reads as TGTGCCAGCATGGAGGTAGCGGGACTCAATGAGCAGTTCTTC.

This sequence joins TRBV10-3 and TRBJ2-7, with D perhaps TRBD1 (5 bases). The germline CDR1 and CDR2 sequences are ENHRY and SYGVKD. The V and J ends lost 10 bases and 0 bases respectively, with 13 bases between them. This CDR3 has 13 amino acids. The CDR3, as DNA: TGTGCCACTTCGACAGTTAGCTCCTACGAGCAGTACTTC. It codes for CATSTVSSYEQYF.

This chain links TRBV6-2 or TRBV6-3 with TRBJ2-7; 7 bases line up with TRBD1. Per the germline V gene, CDR1 is MNHEY and CDR2 is SVGEGT. Trimming at V came to 3 bases and at J to 3 bases, leaving 5 bases not matched to a gene. The CDR3 extends over 14 amino acids. The chain's CDR3 is CASSYSTGVYEQYF. CDR3 bases: TGTGCCAGCAGTTATTCCACAGGGGTCTACGAGCAGTACTTC.